Sequencing of this T cell receptor beta chain was carried out in a study of CD8+CD57+ T cells in acquired aplastic anemia. On the study more broadly: Roughly 10.8 million reads were obtained on average for healthy donor CD4+ cells.

The use of genomic DNA as template underpinned the TCR beta VDJ and CDR3 profiling. TCRdb analysed the reads with MiXCR anew, one entry per CDR3 protein. This table holds fewer than 200,000 distinct CDR3 sequences, 35% to 55% found once. V lost 3 bases and J 0 bases, leaving 9 bases between the germline ends. CDR1 and CDR2 from the germline V gene are LNHDA and SQIVND (reference sequence). The CDR3 covers 15 residues. The sequencing input was sorted CD4+, CD8+, or CD8+CD57+ T cells (not recorded which) from PBMCs. This clonotype originated in a human donor in good health. This sequence joins TRBV19 and TRBJ1-5; D remains unclear. The CDR3 protein is CASSMPQYSNQPQHF. The CDR3 DNA reads TGTGCCAGTAGTATGCCACAGTATAGCAATCAGCCCCAGCATTTT.